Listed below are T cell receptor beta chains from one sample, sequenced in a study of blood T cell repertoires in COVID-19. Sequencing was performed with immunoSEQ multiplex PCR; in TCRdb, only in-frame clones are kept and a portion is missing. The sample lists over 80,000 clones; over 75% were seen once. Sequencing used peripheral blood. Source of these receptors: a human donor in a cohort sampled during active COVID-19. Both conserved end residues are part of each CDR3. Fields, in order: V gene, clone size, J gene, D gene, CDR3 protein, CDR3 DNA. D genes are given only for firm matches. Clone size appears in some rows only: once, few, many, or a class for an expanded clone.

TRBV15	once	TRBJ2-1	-	CATSLQTTLQEQFF	TGTGCCACCAGCCTACAGACTACCTTACAGGAGCAGTTCTTC
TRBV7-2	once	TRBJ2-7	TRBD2	CASSRTSGSYEQYF	TGTGCCAGCAGCAGGACTAGCGGGTCCTACGAGCAGTACTTC
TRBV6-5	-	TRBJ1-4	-	CASMPDLRSNEKLFF	TGTGCCAGCATGCCCGACTTGAGGTCTAATGAAAAACTGTTTTTT
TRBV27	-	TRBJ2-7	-	CASSLTGRAYEQYF	TGTGCCAGCAGCCTCACAGGGAGAGCCTACGAGCAGTACTTC
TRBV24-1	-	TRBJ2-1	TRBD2	CATSDLGTKKFF	TGTGCCACCAGTGACCTGGGGACTAAGAAGTTCTTC
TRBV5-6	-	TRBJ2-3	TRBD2	CASSLRLAGVADTQYF	TGTGCCAGCAGCCTTCGACTAGCGGGTGTCGCAGATACGCAGTATTTT
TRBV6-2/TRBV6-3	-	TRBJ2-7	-	CASSYSIVRIHYEQYF	TGTGCCAGCAGTTACTCGATTGTCAGAATCCACTACGAGCAGTACTTC
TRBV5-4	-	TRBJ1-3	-	CASSPSPGKVGDTIYF	TGTGCCAGCAGCCCCTCCCCGGGGAAAGTTGGAGACACCATATATTTT
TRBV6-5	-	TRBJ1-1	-	CASPPSYRNTEAFF	TGTGCCAGCCCACCCAGTTATCGGAACACTGAAGCTTTCTTT
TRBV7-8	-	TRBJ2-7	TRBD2	CASSLGTSGRYEQYF	TGTGCCAGCAGCTTAGGGACTAGCGGGAGATACGAGCAGTACTTC
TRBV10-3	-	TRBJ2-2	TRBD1	CAITPLSGTDKSNTGELFF	TGTGCCATCACCCCACTCTCCGGGACAGACAAATCGAACACCGGGGAGCTGTTTTTT
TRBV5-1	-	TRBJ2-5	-	CASSLGGRTVQETQYF	TGCGCCAGCAGCTTGGGAGGAAGGACAGTCCAAGAGACCCAGTACTTC
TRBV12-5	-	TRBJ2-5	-	CASGTGKETQYF	TGTGCTAGTGGGACGGGAAAAGAGACCCAGTACTTC
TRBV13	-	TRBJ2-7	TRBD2	CASSFPTSGQYEQYF	TGTGCCAGCAGCTTTCCGACTAGCGGGCAATACGAGCAGTACTTC
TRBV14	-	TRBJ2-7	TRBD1	CASSSTGGFYEQYF	TGTGCCAGCAGCTCAACAGGGGGCTTCTACGAGCAGTACTTC
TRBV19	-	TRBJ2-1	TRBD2	CASSMKRELNEQFF	TGTGCCAGTAGTATGAAGCGGGAGCTCAATGAGCAGTTCTTC
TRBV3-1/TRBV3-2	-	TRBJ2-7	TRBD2	CASSPQVPVGGSSYEQYF	TGTGCCAGCAGCCCGCAGGTCCCTGTCGGGGGGTCCTCCTACGAGCAGTACTTC
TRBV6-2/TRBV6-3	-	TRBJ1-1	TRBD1	CASSSGQMNTEAFF	TGTGCCAGCAGTTCGGGACAGATGAACACTGAAGCTTTCTTT
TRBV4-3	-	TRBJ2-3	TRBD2	CASSQDKRGGTDTQYF	TGCGCCAGCAGCCAAGACAAGCGGGGGGGCACAGATACGCAGTATTTT
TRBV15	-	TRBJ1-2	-	CATSREDKGGYTF	TGTGCCACCAGCAGAGAGGACAAGGGAGGCTACACCTTC
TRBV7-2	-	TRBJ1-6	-	CASSYRTGFGSPLHF	TGTGCCAGCAGCTACCGAACAGGGTTCGGTTCACCCCTCCACTTT
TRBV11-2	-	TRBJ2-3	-	CASSLFDIRITDTQYF	TGTGCCAGCAGCTTGTTCGACATCAGAATCACAGATACGCAGTATTTT
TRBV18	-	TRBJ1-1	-	CASSPLQNRPMNTEAFF	TGTGCCAGCTCACCACTTCAAAACAGGCCCATGAACACTGAAGCTTTCTTT
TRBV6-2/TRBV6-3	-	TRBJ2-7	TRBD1	CASSYLGQDPRKYF	TGTGCCAGCAGTTACTTGGGACAGGATCCACGGAAGTACTTC
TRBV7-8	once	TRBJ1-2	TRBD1	CASSLAMGQLYGYTF	TGTGCCAGCAGCTTAGCGATGGGACAGCTCTATGGCTACACCTTC
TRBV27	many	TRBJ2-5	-	CASSSLRRIEETQYF	TGTGCCAGCAGTTCCCTGAGGAGGATCGAAGAGACCCAGTACTTC
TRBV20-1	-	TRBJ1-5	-	CSASAGQPQHF	TGCAGTGCTAGTGCGGGTCAGCCCCAGCATTTT
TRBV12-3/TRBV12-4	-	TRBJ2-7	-	CASRATYEQYF	TGTGCCAGCAGAGCGACTTACGAGCAGTACTTC
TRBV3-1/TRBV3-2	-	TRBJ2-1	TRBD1	CASGLTGYPNEQFF	TGTGCCAGCGGGTTGACAGGGTACCCCAATGAGCAGTTCTTC
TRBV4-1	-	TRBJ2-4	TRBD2	CASSQEVRAGGKNIQYF	TGCGCCAGCAGCCAAGAAGTACGAGCGGGAGGTAAAAACATTCAGTACTTC
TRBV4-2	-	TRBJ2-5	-	CASSQVRGGGKETQYF	TGTGCCAGCAGCCAAGTGCGGGGAGGGGGTAAAGAGACCCAGTACTTC
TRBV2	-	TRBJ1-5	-	CASSALTGHSNQPQHF	TGTGCCAGCAGTGCCCTAACAGGTCATAGCAATCAGCCCCAGCATTTT
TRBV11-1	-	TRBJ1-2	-	CASSPLYGYTF	TGTGCCAGCAGCCCTCTTTATGGCTACACCTTC
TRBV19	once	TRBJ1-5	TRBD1	CASSTRQGGNQPQHF	TGTGCCAGTAGTACCCGACAGGGTGGCAATCAGCCCCAGCATTTT
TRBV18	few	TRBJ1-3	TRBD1	CASSPALTGSGNTIYF	TGTGCCAGCTCACCTGCCTTGACAGGGTCTGGAAACACCATATATTTT
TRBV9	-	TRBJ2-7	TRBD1	CASSATGTGTYEQYF	TGTGCCAGCAGCGCAACCGGGACAGGCACCTACGAGCAGTACTTC
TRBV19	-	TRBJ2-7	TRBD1	CASSLPGQRSSYEQYF	TGTGCCAGTAGTCTACCGGGACAGAGGAGCTCCTACGAGCAGTACTTC
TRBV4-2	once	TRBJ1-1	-	CASSRLFQGNTEAFF	TGTGCCAGCAGCCGACTCTTTCAGGGCAACACTGAAGCTTTCTTT
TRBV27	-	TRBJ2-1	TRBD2	CTSSYSGTSGRLYNEQFF	TGTACCAGCAGTTATTCAGGGACTAGCGGGAGGTTATACAATGAGCAGTTCTTC
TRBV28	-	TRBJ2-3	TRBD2	CASNGPSGWEGSNSDTQYF	TGTGCCAGCAATGGCCCTAGCGGGTGGGAGGGATCTAATTCAGATACGCAGTATTTT
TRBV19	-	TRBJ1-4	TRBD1	CASSAHRGEDEKLFF	TGTGCCAGTAGTGCCCACAGGGGCGAGGATGAAAAACTGTTTTTT